This T cell receptor (beta chain) came from a study of blood T cell repertoires in COVID-19. Study information: Some COVID-19 samples were acute and others convalescent; all came from the United States, Italy and Spain.

Germline V gives CDR1 SGHTA, CDR2 FQGNSA. V trimming: 5 bases; J trimming: 7 bases; junction bases outside the gene matches: 6. This CDR3 spans 15 amino acids. The table came from immunoSEQ multiplex PCR; TCRdb's copy has only in-frame clones and leaves some out. The sample carries approximately 260,000 clones, 80% to 95% recorded once. Many counts were recorded for this clone. In terms of age and location, participants ranged from roughly 18 to 100 years and lived in around 22 US areas. Two negative PCRs, clearance, or symptom resolution had been documented for recovered Cohort 3 donors. The clonotype originates from a woman aged 18 to 35 who had recovered from COVID-19. This chain connects TRBV7-2 to TRBJ1-6; TRBD1 aligns across 9 bases. Specimen: PBMCs or T cells enriched from blood (not recorded which). CDR3 in amino acids: CASSLSGTGNSPLHF. The CDR3 bases are TGTGCCAGCAGCCTATCCGGGACAGGGAATTCACCCCTCCACTTT.